Shown below are 19 T cell receptor beta chains from a single sample sequenced in a study of shared clonotypes between healthy human individuals. Naive CD8 cells, CD45RO-negative and positively selected for CCR7, excluded terminally differentiated effector memory CD45RA+ cells. Some clones are missing from TCRdb's copy, which holds only in-frame ones; the method was immunoSEQ multiplex PCR. This table holds about 2.1 million clones, roughly 95% found once. Material: naive CD8+ T cells from PBMCs. The receptors derive from a man aged 18 to 29 in good health. Some clones in this sample may be carry-over from other donors' samples.

This chain's CDR3 is CASSLSGGRTTEAFF. The CDR3 DNA follows: TGTGCCAGCAGTTTGTCCGGGGGGCGCACCACTGAAGCTTTCTTT. The chain has TRBV28 and TRBJ1-1; D may be TRBD1 (6 bases). Between the trimmed V and J ends, which lost 3 bases and 4 bases, there was a span of 15 bases. Germline CDR1 is MDHEN and CDR2 is SYDVKM. The CDR3 consists of 15 residues.

This clone came up a few times. Other DNA sequences in this specimen translate into the identical CDR3. The chain recombines TRBV19 with TRBJ2-2; D gene ambiguous. Germline CDR1 is LNHDA and CDR2 is SQIVND (reference sequence). Trimming shortened V by 3 bases and J by 8 bases, and 4 bases separated the two germline ends. This CDR3 has 11 residues. The CDR3, as DNA: TGTGCCAGTAGTATTCCGGGGGAGCTGTTTTTT. It codes for CASSIPGELFF.

The rearrangement joins TRBV7-9 to TRBJ2-5; TRBD1 matches at 8 bases. The germline V gene encodes CDR1 SEHNR and CDR2 FQNEAQ (reference sequence). Trimming removed 4 bases from V and 13 bases from J; junction bases left unmatched: 8. The CDR3 has 12 residues. The CDR3 reads CASSSPAGTGYF. In DNA form, the CDR3 reads TGTGCCAGCAGCTCCCCGGCTGGGACAGGGTACTTC.

The rearrangement joins TRBV11-2 to TRBJ2-7; D not resolved. The CDR3 extends over 13 amino acids. The V and J ends lost 0 bases and 4 bases respectively, with 7 bases between them. Per the germline V gene, CDR1 is SGHAT and CDR2 is FQNNGV. CDR3 in amino acids: CASSLDLLYEQYF. The CDR3 DNA reads TGTGCCAGCAGCTTAGACCTACTGTACGAGCAGTACTTC.

The chain carries TRBV5-5 and TRBJ2-5, with 7 nucleotides matching TRBD1. V lost 4 bases to trimming and J lost 1 base; unmatched junction nucleotides: 7. The CDR3 runs 15 residues. In germline, CDR1 is SGHKS, CDR2 YYEKEE (reference sequence). The CDR3 reads CASSLRGPPQETQYF. CDR3 coding DNA: TGTGCCAGCAGCCTAAGGGGGCCACCCCAAGAGACCCAGTACTTC.

Of note for this clone: One end of the junction does not line up with germline, which may come from a read error. This chain joins TRBV27 and TRBJ2-1; D remains ambiguous. Germline V gene sequence: CDR1 MNHEY, CDR2 SMNVEV (reference sequence). CDR3 length: 15 amino acids. The CDR3 sequence: CASSTPWSSHNEQFF. CDR3 bases: TGTGCCAGCAGTACCCCGTGGAGCTCCCACAATGAGCAGTTCTTC.

The chain has TRBV4-2 and TRBJ2-2; weak D call: TRBD1 (5 bases). Deletions cut 4 bases from V and 2 bases from J, with 14 bases between. The length of the CDR3 is 16 residues. Germline CDR1 reads LGHNA; CDR2 reads YNFKEQ. In DNA form, the CDR3 reads TGTGCCAGCAGCCCCAGGACAAGAATTAACACCGGGGAGCTGTTTTTT. Residues: CASSPRTRINTGELFF.

The V call is TRBV19, the J call TRBJ2-1, with 7 bases lining up with TRBD1. Germline V CDR1 and CDR2: LNHDA, SQIVND (reference sequence). Germline trimming cut 2 bases from V and 9 bases from J; bases unmatched to any gene: 13. The CDR3 length is 16 residues. CDR3 sequence: CASSIIGSGGTGEQFF. DNA of the CDR3: TGTGCCAGTAGTATAATTGGTTCAGGGGGAACCGGTGAGCAGTTCTTC. Full variable domain (rest looked up from reference TRBV19 and TRBJ2-1): DGGITQSPKYLFRKEGQNVTLSCEQNLNHDAMYWYRQDPGQGLRLIYYSQIVNDFQKGDIAEGYSVSREKKESFPLTVTSAQKNPTAFYLCASSIIGSGGTGEQFFGPGTRLTVL.

This clone has more than one count but fewer than ten. This sample also contains other DNA sequences that code for the same CDR3. J is TRBJ1-1 and V is TRBV7-9; no firm D call. Germline CDR1 SEHNR, CDR2 FQNEAQ (reference sequence). The CDR3 is 13 residues long. Trimming took 5 bases from V and 1 from J, leaving 8 bases between them. The CDR3 DNA sequence: TGTGCCAGCAGCATACCGGAGAACACTGAAGCTTTCTTT. It is translated as CASSIPENTEAFF.

The chain combines TRBV5-1 with TRBJ2-5; the match to TRBD1 covers 7 bases. V trimming: 6 bases; J trimming: 2 bases; junction bases outside the gene matches: 7. This CDR3 has 14 amino acids. The germline gives CDR1 SGHRS, CDR2 YFSETQ. CDR3 in amino acids: CASTLQGQQETQYF. DNA of the CDR3: TGCGCCAGCACCCTCCAGGGACAGCAAGAGACCCAGTACTTC.

The V gene is TRBV9, the J gene TRBJ2-7, with D perhaps TRBD1 (6 bases). This CDR3 is built from 13 residues. Trimming took off 3 bases at V and 5 bases at J, with 12 bases between the two ends. Per the germline V gene, CDR1 is SGDLS and CDR2 is YYNGEE. The CDR3 bases are TGTGCCAGCAGCGAAATCCCAGGGGACGAGCAGTACTTC. Protein product: CASSEIPGDEQYF.

In regard to this clone: Other nucleotide sequences in the sample specify the same CDR3. The chain combines TRBV7-2 with TRBJ2-7; D might be TRBD2 (5 bases). V was cut by 5 bases and J by 2 bases, with 7 bases left in between. Germline V lookup: CDR1 SGHTA, CDR2 FQGNSA. This CDR3 is built from 12 residues. For the CDR3, the DNA is TGTGCCAGCAGCCCTAGCCCCTACGAGCAGTACTTC. This sequence encodes CASSPSPYEQYF.

The chain couples TRBV18 to TRBJ1-5; no clear D. The V gene lost 4 bases and the J gene lost 2 bases, with 15 bases spanning the gap. Germline V lookup: CDR1 KGHSH, CDR2 LQKENI. The CDR3 is 16 amino acids. CDR3 loop: CASSLSGRGGNQPQHF. The CDR3 DNA reads TGTGCCAGCTCACTGAGCGGGCGAGGTGGCAATCAGCCCCAGCATTTT. The variable domain in full, completed from reference TRBV18 and TRBJ1-5, reads NAGVMQNPRHLVRRRGQEARLRCSPMKGHSHVYWYRQLPEEGLKFMVYLQKENIIDESGMPKERFSAEFPKEGPSILRIQQVVRGDSAAYFCASSLSGRGGNQPQHFGDGTRLSIL.

The chain carries TRBV7-2 and TRBJ2-3, with a possible D match to TRBD2 (6 bases). This CDR3 comprises 15 residues. The V and J ends lost 6 bases and 1 base respectively, with 14 bases between them. Germline-derived CDR1 and CDR2 are SGHTA and FQGNSA. The DNA of the CDR3 is TGTGCCAGCAGTCCGTTGACTAGTGGCACAGATACGCAGTATTTT. Protein: CASSPLTSGTDTQYF. Filled out from reference TRBV7-2 and TRBJ2-3, the complete variable domain reads GAGVSQSPSNKVTEKGKDVELRCDPISGHTALYWYRQSLGQGLEFLIYFQGNSAPDKSGLPSDRFSAERTGGSVSTLTIQRTQQEDSAVYLCASSPLTSGTDTQYFGPGTRLTVL.

Only a few counts were recorded for this clone. Other DNA sequences in the sample encode the same CDR3. The V call is TRBV28, the J call TRBJ2-7; D uncertain. The germline CDR1 and CDR2 sequences are MDHEN and SYDVKM. V was shortened by 2 bases and J by 3 bases, with 5 bases between the two germline ends. This CDR3 has 12 residues. As DNA, the CDR3 is TGTGCCAGCAGTTTAAGGTTCTACGAGCAGTACTTC. It codes for CASSLRFYEQYF.

The chain carries TRBV19 and TRBJ1-1, with D hard to call. Per the germline V gene, CDR1 is LNHDA and CDR2 is SQIVND (reference sequence). The CDR3 covers 12 residues. Trimming took 7 bases from V and 5 from J, leaving 11 bases between them. CDR3 nucleotides: TGTGCCAGTAAGACTCTGGGGACTGAAGCTTTCTTT. It codes for CASKTLGTEAFF.

The V call is TRBV2, the J call TRBJ2-7; a possible D gene is TRBD2 (5 bases). The CDR3 contains 14 residues. CDR1 and CDR2 (germline): SNHLY, FYNNEI. V lost 2 bases, J lost 5 bases, and 13 bases lay in between. The CDR3 nucleotides are TGTGCCAGCAGTGAATTCCTAGCCCCCAACGAGCAGTACTTC. The encoded protein is CASSEFLAPNEQYF.

V usage is TRBV4-1 and J usage is TRBJ2-7, with 11 nucleotides matching TRBD1. V lost 3 bases and J lost 5; bases outside the gene matches: 6. Germline assignment: CDR1 MGHRA and CDR2 YSYEKL. This CDR3 region has 15 residues. The DNA of the CDR3 is TGCGCCAGCAGCCATGGGACAGGGGGAAATCACGAGCAGTACTTC. It encodes CASSHGTGGNHEQYF.

The chain employs TRBV12-5 and TRBJ2-1; 7 bases match TRBD2. Germline CDR1 reads LGHNT; CDR2 reads FRNRAP. The CDR3 spans 12 residues. Germline trimming cut 6 bases from V and 9 bases from J; bases unmatched to any gene: 5. CDR3: CASGSGEGEQFF. The CDR3 DNA sequence: TGTGCTAGTGGGTCCGGGGAGGGTGAGCAGTTCTTC.